The 16 T cell receptor beta chains listed next were all sequenced from one sample in a study of OX40 agonist ivuxolimab in advanced cancers. TCRdb's copy holds only in-frame clones and misses some; the assay was immunoSEQ multiplex PCR. The data hold more than 90,000 clones, with 84% observed a single time. This specimen consisted of CD4+ or CD8+ T cells sorted from blood, obtained in a trial of the OX40 agonist ivuxolimab. The receptors derive from an adult with an advanced solid tumor such as melanoma, head and neck, liver or kidney cancer.

This chain joins TRBV6-5 and TRBJ1-3; D is uncertain. Trimming left V 6 bases short and J 0 bases short, with 12 bases between. The CDR3 is 15 residues long. Germline V CDR1 and CDR2: MNHEY, SVGAGI. CDR3 residues: CASSLTGYSGNTIYF. In nucleotides, the CDR3 is TGTGCCAGCAGCTTGACGGGGTACTCTGGAAACACCATATATTTT.

The chain employs TRBV9 and TRBJ2-7; 9 bases line up with TRBD1. Germline lookup yields CDR1 SGDLS and CDR2 YYNGEE. There are 15 residues in the CDR3. Trimming at V came to 3 bases and at J to 3 bases, leaving 7 bases not matched to a gene. The CDR3 DNA reads as TGTGCCAGCAGCGCACGACCGGGACAGGGCTACGAGCAGTACTTC. Translated: CASSARPGQGYEQYF.

The chain recombines TRBV27 with TRBJ1-2; D is possibly TRBD1 (6 bases). Germline lookup yields CDR1 MNHEY and CDR2 SMNVEV (reference sequence). Trimming shortened V by 0 bases and J by 4 bases, and 12 bases separated the two germline ends. The CDR3 is 15 residues long. The CDR3 DNA sequence: TGTGCCAGCAGTTTATCGTCGACAGGCCGCTATGGCTACACCTTC. Its translation: CASSLSSTGRYGYTF.

This clone appeared a single time. The rearrangement links TRBV21-1 to TRBJ1-5. TRBV21-1 is a pseudogene segment. The CDR3 has 12 amino acids. CDR3 sequence (DNA): TGTGCCAGCAGCAATAGCAATCAGCCCCAGCATTTT. Translation gives CASSNSNQPQHF.

On this clone: This probably arose from a read error, given a far larger clone one base away. CDR3 residues: CTSSQYAATYTEAFF. The CDR3 DNA reads as TGCACCAGCAGCCAGTACGCCGCTACTTACACTGAAGCTTTCTTT. The chain is built from TRBV1 and TRBJ1-1. TRBV1 represents a pseudogene. The CDR3 is made up of 15 amino acids.

V is TRBV18 and J is TRBJ2-5; a weak D match, TRBD2 (6 bases). Between the trimmed V and J ends, which lost 7 bases and 5 bases, there was a span of 14 bases. Germline assignment: CDR1 KGHSH and CDR2 LQKENI. CDR3 length: 13 amino acids. The CDR3 region is CASLPGVRETQYF. As DNA, the CDR3 is TGTGCCAGCTTGCCGGGAGTCAGGGAGACCCAGTACTTC.

This chain uses TRBV5-8 with TRBJ1-6, with D uncertain. Germline lookup yields CDR1 SGHTS and CDR2 YDEGEE. The CDR3 is made up of 15 amino acids. Trimming removed 4 bases from V and 3 bases from J, with 11 bases in between. The CDR3 sequence: CASSGEVGYNSPLHF. In DNA form, the CDR3 reads TGTGCCAGCAGCGGCGAGGTGGGCTATAATTCACCCCTCCACTTT.

V is TRBV7-9 and J is TRBJ1-1, with 8 positions matching TRBD1. Germline V lookup: CDR1 SEHNR, CDR2 FQNEAQ (reference sequence). The length of the CDR3 is 13 residues. With V trimmed by 5 bases and J by 4 bases, 3 bases remained unmatched. The CDR3 protein is CASSQQGGTEAFF. CDR3 nucleotides: TGTGCCAGCAGCCAACAGGGGGGCACTGAAGCTTTCTTT.

This clone has a single count. V and J are TRBV9 and TRBJ2-2; D unclear. The CDR3 has 16 amino acids. The V gene lost 0 bases and the J gene lost 5 bases, with 14 bases spanning the gap. Germline CDR1 and CDR2: SGDLS and YYNGEE. CDR3 residues: CASSVESWAVTGELFF. The CDR3 coding sequence is TGTGCCAGCAGCGTAGAGAGTTGGGCAGTGACCGGGGAGCTGTTTTTT.

This clone was counted once. The chain couples TRBV9 to TRBJ2-2, with TRBD1 identical over 7 bases. This CDR3 has 18 amino acids. Trimming at V came to 4 bases and at J to 0 bases, leaving 12 bases not matched to a gene. Germline assignment: CDR1 SGDLS and CDR2 YYNGEE. The DNA of the CDR3 is TGTGCCAGCAGCCCTCAGACAGGGCCCCATCCGAACACCGGGGAGCTGTTTTTT. This sequence encodes CASSPQTGPHPNTGELFF. The variable domain in full, completed from reference TRBV9 and TRBJ2-2, reads DSGVTQTPKHLITATGQRVTLRCSPRSGDLSVYWYQQSLDQGLQFLIQYYNGEERAKGNILERFSAQQFPDLHSELNLSSLELGDSALYFCASSPQTGPHPNTGELFFGEGSRLTVL.

This clone was counted only a few times. An end of the junction differs from the germline gene, which may be a read error. The V gene is TRBV27, the J gene TRBJ2-2, with 10 nucleotides matching TRBD1. This CDR3 comprises 17 residues. Looked up from germline, CDR1 is MNHEY and CDR2 is SMNVEV (reference sequence). CDR3 region: CASSISSGTGVAGELFF. The CDR3 DNA reads TGTGCCAGCAGTATATCTTCCGGGACAGGGGTCGCCGGGGAGCTGTTTTTT.

The V and J genes are TRBV29-1 and TRBJ2-3, with 7 positions matching TRBD2. After removal of 4 bases from V and 1 base from J, the junction contained 2 bases not matched to a gene. Per germline, CDR1 SQVTM and CDR2 ANQGSEA. The CDR3 is 13 residues long. This CDR3 reads CSVVSGGTDTQYF. The CDR3 nucleotides are TGCAGCGTTGTAAGCGGGGGCACAGATACGCAGTATTTT.

The chain has TRBV6-5 and TRBJ2-1; D is undetermined. The CDR3 has 15 residues. V lost 2 bases and J lost 6, with 14 bases in between. CDR1 is MNHEY and CDR2 is SVGAGI in the germline V gene. For the CDR3, the DNA is TGTGCCAGCAGTTACAGAAGGGTCCGGAGCAATGAGCAGTTCTTC. Protein sequence: CASSYRRVRSNEQFF.

The gene calls are TRBV19 and TRBJ2-5; D remains unclear. The closer fit of TRBJ2-7 to the DNA end suggests the J call may be wrong. The germline CDR1 and CDR2 sequences are LNHDA and SQIVND (reference sequence). The CDR3 sequence is 13 residues long. In DNA form, the CDR3 reads TGTGCCAGTAGTATCTCCGGGTTGTACGAGCAGTACTTC. As protein: CASSISGLYEQYF.

The V and J genes are TRBV5-6 and TRBJ1-1, with D possibly being TRBD1 (6 bases). V lost 6 bases and J lost 5, with 20 bases in between. Germline V lookup: CDR1 SGHDT, CDR2 YYEEEE. This CDR3 is built from 15 residues. DNA of the CDR3: TGTGCCAGCATCCCTCCTGGGGGGGCGGGTACTGAAGCTTTCTTT. It codes for CASIPPGGAGTEAFF.

This clone was seen only once. This sequence joins TRBV7-9 and TRBJ2-1; 8 bases match TRBD1. The CDR3 covers 14 residues. In germline, CDR1 is SEHNR, CDR2 FQNEAQ (reference sequence). Trimming took 5 bases from V and 8 from J; bases not matched to a gene: 8. CDR3: CASSRTGSLDEQFF. The CDR3 coding sequence is TGTGCCAGCAGCCGGACAGGGTCTTTAGATGAGCAGTTCTTC.